A single sample is the source of the 25 T cell receptor beta chains below, sequenced in a study of shared clonotypes between healthy human individuals. Assay: immunoSEQ multiplex PCR; the TCRdb copy retains only in-frame clones and omits some. The sample lists about 600,000 clones, around 78% occurring once. Sequenced input: PBMCs. These receptors originate from a woman aged 40-49 years in good health. Some clones in this sample may be carry-over from other donors' samples.

The chain combines TRBV1 with TRBJ2-6. TRBV1 corresponds to a pseudogene. This CDR3 contains 17 residues. For the CDR3, the DNA is TGCACCAGCAGGATATTTGGTTTGCAAAGTCGGGCCAACGTCCTGACTTTC. Protein: CTSRIFGLQSRANVLTF.

This rearrangement joins TRBV19 to TRBJ2-3, with 7 bases identical to TRBD1. Germline V gene data show CDR1 as LNHDA and CDR2 as SQIVND (reference sequence). The CDR3 spans 14 residues. Trimming at V came to 6 bases and at J to 6 bases, leaving 9 bases not matched to a gene. CDR3: CASSHDRDADTQYF. CDR3 nucleotide sequence: TGTGCCAGTAGCCACGACAGGGATGCGGATACGCAGTATTTT.

Points on this clone: The germline gene is not matched at one end of the junction; a read error may be the cause. The rearrangement links TRBV11-2 to TRBJ2-1, with D perhaps TRBD2 (6 bases). CDR3 length: 15 residues. CDR1 is SGHAT and CDR2 is FQNNGV in the germline V gene. This chain's CDR3 is CTSSVRGLTYNEQFF. The CDR3 DNA sequence: TGTACCAGCAGCGTCCGCGGACTAACCTACAATGAGCAGTTCTTC.

A note on this clone: One junction end disagrees with the germline gene, perhaps due to a read error. The rearrangement links TRBV4-2 to TRBJ2-7; no clear D. Germline CDR1 reads LGHNA; CDR2 reads YNFKEQ. The CDR3 covers 14 residues. Here the CDR3 DNA reads TGTGCCAGCAGCAAAGAGAGAAGCTCCTACGAGCAGTACTTC. Amino acid sequence: CASSKERSSYEQYF.

CDR3 nucleotide sequence: TGTGCCAGCAGAACCACAGGGGTGCGGGAGCAGTACTTC. It yields the protein CASRTTGVREQYF. The rearrangement links TRBV6-6 to TRBJ2-7; 7 nucleotides match TRBD1. V trimming: 6 bases; J trimming: 7 bases; junction bases outside the gene matches: 9. The germline V gene has CDR1 MNHNY and CDR2 SVGAGI (reference sequence). The CDR3 totals 13 residues.

The V and J genes are TRBV7-6 and TRBJ2-2, with 16 bases that match TRBD2. This CDR3 spans 18 amino acids. Germline V gene sequence: CDR1 SGHVS, CDR2 FNYEAQ. The ends lost 3 bases at V and 4 bases at J; junction bases unmatched: 5. CDR3 sequence reads: CASSLGLAGGPGTGELFF. The CDR3 nucleotides are TGTGCCAGCAGCTTGGGACTAGCGGGAGGGCCAGGCACCGGGGAGCTGTTTTTT. The full variable domain, rest sourced from reference TRBV7-6 and TRBJ2-2, is GAGVSQSPRYKVTKRGQDVALRCDPISGHVSLYWYRQALGQGPEFLTYFNYEAQQDKSGLPNDRFSAERPEGSISTLTIQRTEQRDSAMYRCASSLGLAGGPGTGELFFGEGSRLTVL.

J is TRBJ2-3 and V is TRBV5-1, with 13 bases fitting TRBD2. The junction had 8 bases not matched to a gene; V was cut back by 4 bases and J by 0 bases. There are 18 residues in the CDR3. Per the germline V gene, CDR1 is SGHRS and CDR2 is YFSETQ. CDR3 sequence: CASSPGLAGALSTDTQYF. CDR3 DNA: TGCGCCAGCAGCCCCGGACTAGCGGGAGCCCTTAGCACAGATACGCAGTATTTT.

The rearrangement links TRBV2 to TRBJ1-1; D is ambiguous. V gave up 3 bases and J gave up 7 bases, with 12 bases separating them. The CDR3 is 13 residues long. CDR1 is SNHLY, CDR2 FYNNEI, per germline. The CDR3 DNA sequence: TGTGCCAGCAGTGAGGCAGTTAGGAGTGAAGCTTTCTTT. This gives the protein CASSEAVRSEAFF.

The chain combines TRBV7-2 with TRBJ2-3; D gene unclear. Germline loops: CDR1 SGHTA, CDR2 FQGNSA. V gave up 1 base and J gave up 2 bases, with 4 bases separating them. This CDR3 region has 13 residues. The CDR3 sequence is CASSLVTTDTQYF. The CDR3 nucleotides read TGTGCCAGCAGCTTAGTAACCACAGATACGCAGTATTTT.

This clone appeared a single time. The chain employs TRBV5-1 and TRBJ2-2; D is ambiguous. V was shortened by 0 bases and J by 9 bases, with 12 bases between the two germline ends. The length of the CDR3 is 14 residues. Germline loops: CDR1 SGHRS, CDR2 YFSETQ. CDR3: CASSLGQAQRELFF. CDR3 DNA sequence: TGCGCCAGCAGCTTGGGCCAGGCCCAACGGGAGCTGTTTTTT.

The chain carries TRBV6-1 and TRBJ1-5; D uncertain. With 2 bases removed from V and 3 bases from J, the gap between germline ends came to 14 bases. There are 16 residues in the CDR3. Germline V lookup: CDR1 MNHNS, CDR2 SASEGT. CDR3 residues: CASSEPETGFNQPQHF. In DNA form, the CDR3 reads TGTGCCAGCAGTGAACCGGAGACGGGGTTCAATCAGCCCCAGCATTTT.

The chain links TRBV9 to TRBJ1-3; no clear D gene. CDR3 length: 15 amino acids. Trimming removed 4 bases at V and 4 bases at J, with 15 bases between. Germline CDR1 and CDR2: SGDLS and YYNGEE. The CDR3 region is CASSLRPLSGNTIYF. The CDR3 DNA follows: TGTGCCAGCAGCCTCCGACCCCTTTCGGGAAACACCATATATTTT.

To note about this clone: A far larger clone is just one base off, so this is likely a read error. This is likely a read error, given that the CDR3 carries no conserved phenylalanine or tryptophan at its end. It is unclear where the CDR3 begins or ends on the DNA, so no DNA is shown, and the CDR3 is as TCRdb lists it. The chain is built from TRBV2 and TRBJ1-1. With termini counted, the CDR3 has 10 amino acids. Germline V gene lookup returns CDR1 SNHLY and CDR2 FYNNEI. CDR3 in amino acids: CASSEVESFL.

The chain couples TRBV7-2 to TRBJ2-7; 7 bases agree with TRBD2. Per germline, CDR1 SGHTA and CDR2 FQGNSA. The V segment lost 1 base and the J segment 3 bases; nucleotides outside the gene matches: 6. This CDR3 has 15 amino acids. Here the CDR3 reads CASSLGSGTLYEQYF. The DNA of the CDR3 is TGTGCCAGCAGCTTAGGCAGCGGGACCCTCTACGAGCAGTACTTC. The full variable domain, completed using reference TRBV7-2 and TRBJ2-7, is GAGVSQSPSNKVTEKGKDVELRCDPISGHTALYWYRQSLGQGLEFLIYFQGNSAPDKSGLPSDRFSAERTGGSVSTLTIQRTQQEDSAVYLCASSLGSGTLYEQYFGPGTRLTVT.

The chain carries TRBV30 and TRBJ1-5; D remains unclear. Germline values: CDR1 GTSNPN, CDR2 SVGIG (reference sequence). The CDR3 spans 16 residues. Trimming pared 4 bases from V and 2 bases from J, leaving 18 bases between. This CDR3 is CAWICTIRLGNQPQHF. CDR3 bases: TGTGCCTGGATTTGTACAATCAGGTTGGGCAATCAGCCCCAGCATTTT.

This clone appeared many times. This rearrangement joins TRBV5-1 to TRBJ1-4; D remains unclear. Germline CDR1 SGHRS, CDR2 YFSETQ. CDR3 length: 14 residues. The germline V and J ends were trimmed by 4 bases and 0 bases, with 7 bases remaining between them. The CDR3, as DNA: TGCGCCAGCAGCCCGACAACAACTAATGAAAAACTGTTTTTT. Translated: CASSPTTTNEKLFF.

This rearrangement joins TRBV10-1 to TRBJ1-1; 8 bases agree with TRBD1. The V gene's germline CDR1 is WNHNN and CDR2 SYGVQD (reference sequence). The CDR3 totals 18 residues. After removal of 6 bases from V and 4 bases from J, the junction contained 19 bases not matched to a gene. The CDR3 loop is CASRGRDRLKVGITEAFF. In DNA form, the CDR3 reads TGCGCCAGCAGGGGTCGGGACAGGTTAAAGGTAGGGATCACTGAAGCTTTCTTT.

As for this clone: Different DNA sequences within this sample yield the same CDR3. The CDR3 DNA follows: TGTGCCAGCAGCCAAGATAGGGGCCCATCCTACGAGCAGTACTTC. Translation gives CASSQDRGPSYEQYF. The chain recombines TRBV4-2 with TRBJ2-7, with D possibly TRBD1 on 5 matching bases. V lost 0 bases and J 1 base, leaving 10 bases between the germline ends. The CDR3 is 15 residues long. CDR1 and CDR2 (germline): LGHNA, YNFKEQ.

V gene TRBV9 combines with J gene TRBJ2-2, with D possibly called TRBD1 or TRBD2 (6 bases each). V lost 2 bases and J 2 bases, leaving 10 bases between the germline ends. The CDR3 loop spans 15 amino acids. CDR1 is SGDLS and CDR2 is YYNGEE in the germline V gene. The CDR3 nucleotides are TGTGCCAGCAGCGTGGGGGGCCTAAACACCGGGGAGCTGTTTTTT. It yields the protein CASSVGGLNTGELFF. The full variable domain, its missing parts supplied by reference TRBV9 and TRBJ2-2, is DSGVTQTPKHLITATGQRVTLRCSPRSGDLSVYWYQQSLDQGLQFLIQYYNGEERAKGNILERFSAQQFPDLHSELNLSSLELGDSALYFCASSVGGLNTGELFFGEGSRLTVL.

The chain uses TRBV7-6 and TRBJ2-5, with D tentatively TRBD1 (5 bases). V dropped 5 bases and J dropped 2 bases, with 18 bases sitting between them. This CDR3 is 16 amino acids long. CDR1 and CDR2 from the germline V gene are SGHVS and FNYEAQ. The CDR3 sequence is CASSLGRTPTQETQYF. CDR3 sequence (DNA): TGTGCCAGCAGCCTTGGACGGACACCTACTCAAGAGACCCAGTACTTC.

Regarding this clone: The germline gene is not matched at one end of the junction; a read error may be the cause. The J gene is TRBJ2-3, the V gene TRBV4-2; perhaps TRBD2 as D (6 bases). Germline V gene sequence: CDR1 LGHNA, CDR2 YNFKEQ. The CDR3 sequence is 16 residues long. For the CDR3, the DNA is TGTGCCAGTAGCCAAGCGCTAGCGTGTGGAGCAGATACGCAGTATTTT. This translates into CASSQALACGADTQYF.

J is TRBJ2-7 and V is TRBV11-2; TRBD1 might be the D (6 bases). V was clipped by 5 bases and J by 3 bases, with 11 bases between them. Germline V gives CDR1 SGHAT, CDR2 FQNNGV. CDR3 length: 13 residues. The CDR3 DNA is TGTGCCAGCAGCAATAGGGACAACTACGAGCAGTACTTC. Translated, it gives CASSNRDNYEQYF.

This clone showed up just a few times. The chain recombines TRBV6-1 with TRBJ2-7; 8 bases match TRBD2. J lost 6 bases, V lost 4 bases, and 8 bases had no gene match. The length of the CDR3 is 14 residues. CDR1 is MNHNS and CDR2 is SASEGT in the germline V gene. CDR3 in amino acids: CASSGWTSYGEQYF. DNA for the CDR3: TGTGCCAGCAGTGGCTGGACTAGCTACGGCGAGCAGTACTTC.

This clone was seen just once. Other DNA sequences in this specimen translate into the identical CDR3. The chain combines TRBV11-2 with TRBJ2-7; TRBD2 might be the D (6 bases). Germline loops: CDR1 SGHAT, CDR2 FQNNGV. The CDR3 runs 14 residues. Between the trimmed V and J ends, which lost 1 base and 2 bases, there was a span of 9 bases. The CDR3 DNA sequence: TGTGCCAGCAGCTTAGGGCGGGGCACCTACGAGCAGTACTTC. It translates to CASSLGRGTYEQYF.

This clone has just one count. This chain joins TRBV9 and TRBJ2-7, with 10 bases lining up with TRBD2. The CDR3 spans 15 residues. The V gene end was trimmed by 0 bases and the J gene end by 3 bases; junction bases not matched to a gene: 3. Germline V gene lookup returns CDR1 SGDLS and CDR2 YYNGEE. DNA for the CDR3: TGTGCCAGCAGCGTAGGGGTAGCGGGAGGCTACGAGCAGTACTTC. Amino acid sequence: CASSVGVAGGYEQYF.